This T cell receptor (beta chain) was found in a study of cytomegalovirus exposure and HLA in healthy donors. Study-wide context: An early data release held 70 million to 90 million unique TCRs from HLA-typed donors. Study-level points and caveats: A list of more than 150 TCR beta chains associated with cytomegalovirus was given. Among TCR sequences, most were rare, though some public TCRs appeared in many donors. Further analysis, carried out later, found HLA-associated TCR beta chains more clonally expanded than equally common other chains.

The V gene's germline CDR1 is MDHEN and CDR2 SYDVKM. V lost 4 bases to trimming and J lost 7 bases; unmatched junction nucleotides: 12. The CDR3 is 15 amino acids. In this sample, this clone turned up a few times. Its antigen is not identified. The sample has other DNA sequences that encode this CDR3 too. The PCR made use of 60 Vbeta and 13 Jbeta primers. Some clones are missing from TCRdb's copy, which holds only in-frame ones; the method was immunoSEQ multiplex PCR. This table has under 150,000 clones, roughly three quarters appearing once. The sequence derives from a woman between 35 and 50 years old in good health and CMV-seronegative. The chain has TRBV28 and TRBJ1-2, with 7 positions matching TRBD1. The sequencing input was PBMCs. The CDR3 here is CASSSYSGQGVGYTF. The CDR3 DNA is TGTGCCAGCAGTTCCTACTCGGGGCAGGGGGTTGGCTACACCTTC.